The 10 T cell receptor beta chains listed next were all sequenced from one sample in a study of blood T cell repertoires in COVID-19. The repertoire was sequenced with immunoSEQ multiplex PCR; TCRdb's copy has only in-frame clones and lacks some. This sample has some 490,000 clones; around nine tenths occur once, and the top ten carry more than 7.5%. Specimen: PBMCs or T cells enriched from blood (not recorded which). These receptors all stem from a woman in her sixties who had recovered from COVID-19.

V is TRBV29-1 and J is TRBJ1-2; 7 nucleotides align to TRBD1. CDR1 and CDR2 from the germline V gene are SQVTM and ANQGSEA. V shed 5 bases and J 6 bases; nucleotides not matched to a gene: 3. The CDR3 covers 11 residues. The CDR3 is CSVIDRDGYTF. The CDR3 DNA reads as TGCAGCGTTATCGACAGGGATGGCTACACCTTC.

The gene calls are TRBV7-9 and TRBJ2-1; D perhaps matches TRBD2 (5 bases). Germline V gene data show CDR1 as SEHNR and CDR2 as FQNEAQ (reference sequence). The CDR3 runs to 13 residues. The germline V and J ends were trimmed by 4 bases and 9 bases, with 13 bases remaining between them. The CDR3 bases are TGTGCCAGCAGCTCGGACCTTCGGGGTGAGCAGTTCTTC. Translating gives CASSSDLRGEQFF.

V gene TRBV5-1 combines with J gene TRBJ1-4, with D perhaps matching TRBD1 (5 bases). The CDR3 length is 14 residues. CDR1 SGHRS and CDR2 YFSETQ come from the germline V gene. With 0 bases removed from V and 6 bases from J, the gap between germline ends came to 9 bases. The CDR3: CASSLAGLHEKLFF. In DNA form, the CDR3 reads TGCGCCAGCAGCTTGGCAGGGTTGCATGAAAAACTGTTTTTT.

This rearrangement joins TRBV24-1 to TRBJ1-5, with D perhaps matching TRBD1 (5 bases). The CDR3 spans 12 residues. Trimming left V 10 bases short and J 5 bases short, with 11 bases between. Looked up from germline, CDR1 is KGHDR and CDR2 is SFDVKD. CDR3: CATSEGDQPQHF. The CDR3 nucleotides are TGTGCCACTTCTGAAGGGGATCAGCCCCAGCATTTT.

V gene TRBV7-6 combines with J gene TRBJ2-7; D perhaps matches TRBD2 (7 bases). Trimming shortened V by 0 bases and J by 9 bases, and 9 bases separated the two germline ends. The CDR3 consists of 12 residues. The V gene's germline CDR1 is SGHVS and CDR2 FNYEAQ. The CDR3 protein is CASSLAGGPQYF. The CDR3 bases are TGTGCCAGCAGCTTAGCGGGGGGGCCGCAGTACTTC.

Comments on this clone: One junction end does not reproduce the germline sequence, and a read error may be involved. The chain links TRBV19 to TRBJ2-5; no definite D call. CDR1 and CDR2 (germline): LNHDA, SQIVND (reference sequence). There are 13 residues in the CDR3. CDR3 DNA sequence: TGTGCCAGCAGTAGGAGTCAACAAGAGACCCAGTACTTC. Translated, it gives CASSRSQQETQYF.

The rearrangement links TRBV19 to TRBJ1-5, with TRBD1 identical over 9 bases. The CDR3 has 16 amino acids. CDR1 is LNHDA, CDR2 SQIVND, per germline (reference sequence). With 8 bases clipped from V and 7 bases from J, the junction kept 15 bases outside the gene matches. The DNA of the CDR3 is TGTGCCAGTGAAGACCGGGGACAGGGAATTTGGCAGCCCCAGCATTTT. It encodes CASEDRGQGIWQPQHF. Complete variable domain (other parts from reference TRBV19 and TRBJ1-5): DGGITQSPKYLFRKEGQNVTLSCEQNLNHDAMYWYRQDPGQGLRLIYYSQIVNDFQKGDIAEGYSVSREKKESFPLTVTSAQKNPTAFYLCASEDRGQGIWQPQHFGDGTRLSIL.

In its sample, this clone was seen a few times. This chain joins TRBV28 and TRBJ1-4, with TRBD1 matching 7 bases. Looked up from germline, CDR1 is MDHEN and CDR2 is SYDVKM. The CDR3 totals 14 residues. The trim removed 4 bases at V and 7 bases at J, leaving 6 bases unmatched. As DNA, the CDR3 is TGTGCCAGCAGTTCGAGGGGGCTCGGTGAAAAACTGTTTTTT. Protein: CASSSRGLGEKLFF.

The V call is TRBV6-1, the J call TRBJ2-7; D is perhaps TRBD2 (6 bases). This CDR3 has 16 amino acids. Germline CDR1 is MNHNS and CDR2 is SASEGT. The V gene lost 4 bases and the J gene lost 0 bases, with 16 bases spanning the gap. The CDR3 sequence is CASSAGTPPGSYEQYV. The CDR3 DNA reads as TGTGCCAGCAGTGCAGGGACTCCGCCTGGCTCCTACGAGCAGTACGTC.

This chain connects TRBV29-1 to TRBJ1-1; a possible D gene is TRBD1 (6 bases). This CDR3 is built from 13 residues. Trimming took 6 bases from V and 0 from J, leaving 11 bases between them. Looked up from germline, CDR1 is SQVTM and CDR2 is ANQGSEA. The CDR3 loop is CSVTTGMNTEAFF. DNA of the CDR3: TGCAGCGTCACAACAGGGATGAACACTGAAGCTTTCTTT.